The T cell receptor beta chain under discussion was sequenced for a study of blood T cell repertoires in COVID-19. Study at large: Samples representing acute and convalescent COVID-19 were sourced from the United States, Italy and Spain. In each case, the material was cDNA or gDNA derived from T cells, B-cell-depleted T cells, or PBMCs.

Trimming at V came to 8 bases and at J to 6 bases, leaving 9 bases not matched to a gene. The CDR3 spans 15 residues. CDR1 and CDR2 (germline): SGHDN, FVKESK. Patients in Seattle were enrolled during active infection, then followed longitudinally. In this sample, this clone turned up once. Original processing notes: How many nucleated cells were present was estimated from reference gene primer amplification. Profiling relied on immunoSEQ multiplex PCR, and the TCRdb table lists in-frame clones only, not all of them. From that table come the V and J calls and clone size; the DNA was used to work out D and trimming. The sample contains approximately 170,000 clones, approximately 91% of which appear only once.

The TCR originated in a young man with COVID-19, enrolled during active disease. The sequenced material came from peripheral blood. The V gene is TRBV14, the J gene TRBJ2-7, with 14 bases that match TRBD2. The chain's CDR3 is CASAPGLAGVFEQYF. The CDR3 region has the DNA TGTGCCAGCGCTCCGGGACTAGCGGGAGTCTTCGAGCAGTACTTC.